A single sample is the source of the 26 T cell receptor beta chains below, sequenced in a study of immune evolution from preneoplasia to lung adenocarcinoma. The assay was immunoSEQ multiplex PCR, and TCRdb's table has in-frame clones only and misses some. There are 35,000 or so clones in the sample; 74% occur only once, and 5.5% to 7.5% lies in the top ten. Material: FFPE invasive lung adenocarcinoma tissue. These receptors all come from a person aged 55 to 69 with lung adenocarcinoma.

This clone was detected only a few times. The rearrangement links TRBV19 to TRBJ1-5; 9 bases agree with TRBD1. Germline loops: CDR1 LNHDA, CDR2 SQIVND (reference sequence). Trimming removed 6 bases from V and 6 bases from J; junction bases left unmatched: 3. There are 13 residues in the CDR3. The CDR3 bases are TGTGCCAGTAGACGGGACAGGGTTCAGCCCCAGCATTTT. It is translated as CASRRDRVQPQHF.

The chain links TRBV15 to TRBJ1-2, with TRBD1 as a possible D gene (6 bases). Germline V CDR1 and CDR2: LNHNV, YYDKDF (reference sequence). Trimming took off 1 base at V and 1 base at J, with 10 bases between the two ends. The CDR3 extends over 15 amino acids. The chain's CDR3 is CATSRVGTLNYGYTF. DNA for the CDR3: TGTGCCACCAGCAGAGTTGGGACACTTAACTATGGCTACACCTTC.

The CDR3 sequence is CSARPVEEQYF. CDR3 sequence (DNA): TGCAGTGCTAGGCCCGTGGAAGAGCAGTACTTC. The rearrangement uses TRBV20-1 and TRBJ2-7; D remains unclear. Trimming left V 3 bases short and J 7 bases short, with 10 bases between. Germline V CDR1 and CDR2: DFQATT, SNEGSKA (reference sequence). CDR3 length: 11 residues.

This clone was detected only once. The chain is built from TRBV2 and TRBJ1-1; D not certain. CDR1 is SNHLY and CDR2 is FYNNEI in the germline V gene. This CDR3 region has 14 residues. Trimming removed 2 bases from V and 7 bases from J, with 14 bases in between. Here the CDR3 reads CASSEIWAAGEAFF. The CDR3 DNA reads as TGTGCCAGCAGTGAAATTTGGGCCGCAGGTGAAGCTTTCTTT. Full variable domain (rest looked up from reference TRBV2 and TRBJ1-1): EPEVTQTPSHQVTQMGQEVILRCVPISNHLYFYWYRQILGQKVEFLVSFYNNEISEKSEIFDDQFSVERPDGSNFTLKIRSTKLEDSAMYFCASSEIWAAGEAFFGQGTRLTVV.

This clone has just a few counts. This chain links TRBV18 with TRBJ1-1; D gene ambiguous. The CDR3 loop spans 15 amino acids. Per germline, CDR1 KGHSH and CDR2 LQKENI. Between the trimmed V and J ends, which lost 4 bases and 0 bases, there was a span of 12 bases. CDR3 DNA sequence: TGTGCCAGCTCACTATATGGGCAAATGAACACTGAAGCTTTCTTT. Translated, it gives CASSLYGQMNTEAFF.

The V call is TRBV5-1, the J call TRBJ2-1; TRBD2 matches 9 bases. CDR1 and CDR2 (germline): SGHRS, YFSETQ. The V segment lost 0 bases and the J segment 5 bases; nucleotides outside the gene matches: 6. The CDR3 has 16 residues. Written as DNA, the CDR3 is TGCGCCAGCAGCTTGGAACTAGCGGGTGCGAACAATGAGCAGTTCTTC. Protein product: CASSLELAGANNEQFF.

This chain joins TRBV2 and TRBJ2-7; perhaps D is TRBD1 or TRBD2 (5 bases each). The CDR3 has 13 residues. Trimming took off 7 bases at V and 6 bases at J, with 16 bases between the two ends. Germline V gene lookup returns CDR1 SNHLY and CDR2 FYNNEI. The CDR3 DNA is TGTGCCAGCATTCTTGAGTGGGGGAGCGAGCAGTACTTC. Translating gives CASILEWGSEQYF.

In this sample, this clone turned up a few times. V usage is TRBV7-2 and J usage is TRBJ2-3; 9 bases line up with TRBD1. CDR1 is SGHTA, CDR2 FQGNSA, per germline. The junction had 12 bases not matched to a gene; V was cut back by 5 bases and J by 9 bases. The CDR3 runs to 15 residues. This CDR3 is CASSRQGGEKGTQYF. In DNA, the CDR3 is TGTGCCAGCAGCCGACAGGGGGGGGAAAAGGGAACGCAGTATTTT.

The chain carries TRBV5-1 and TRBJ2-3; TRBD1 matches 11 bases. This CDR3 is 18 amino acids long. Looked up from germline, CDR1 is SGHRS and CDR2 is YFSETQ. The V segment lost 1 base and the J segment 3 bases; nucleotides outside the gene matches: 10. CDR3 sequence (DNA): TGCGCCAGCAGCTTGCTCCCTCCGGGACAGGGGGGGACAGATACGCAGTATTTT. Translation gives CASSLLPPGQGGTDTQYF.

This clone showed up just a few times. CDR3 in amino acids: CASSEKAGGDIQYF. CDR3 nucleotide sequence: TGTGCCAGCAGTGAGAAAGCGGGAGGAGACATTCAGTACTTC. The chain joins TRBV5-4 to TRBJ2-4; 9 bases fit TRBD2. The CDR3 runs 14 residues. The germline CDR1 and CDR2 sequences are SGHNT and YYREEE (reference sequence). J lost 8 bases, V lost 5 bases, and 8 bases had no gene match.

Comments on this clone: The same CDR3 can be traced to other DNA sequences in this sample. The chain recombines TRBV12-5 with TRBJ1-2; D uncertain. This CDR3 is 13 amino acids long. V gave up 6 bases and J gave up 3 bases, with 11 bases separating them. Germline CDR1 reads LGHNT; CDR2 reads FRNRAP. CDR3 nucleotide sequence: TGTGCTAGTGGGACCCAGACCGACTATGGCTACACCTTC. Translating it yields CASGTQTDYGYTF.

The V call is TRBV14, the J call TRBJ2-1, with 9 bases matching TRBD1. This CDR3 spans 16 amino acids. V lost 4 bases, J lost 1 base, and 5 bases stayed unmatched. Germline CDR1 SGHDN, CDR2 FVKESK. The CDR3 nucleotides are TGTGCCAGCAGCCCGTTACAGGGGGCTTCCTACAATGAGCAGTTCTTC. This codes for CASSPLQGASYNEQFF.

This chain joins TRBV7-3 and TRBJ2-3; D is possibly TRBD1 (5 bases). V was pared by 2 bases and J by 4 bases, with 13 bases between. The CDR3 consists of 15 residues. The V gene's germline CDR1 is SGHTA and CDR2 FQGTGA. The CDR3 DNA follows: TGTGCCAGCAGCTTACAGGGTTCTGTGGCAGATACGCAGTATTTT. It codes for CASSLQGSVADTQYF.

The gene calls are TRBV7-2 and TRBJ2-7; 7 nucleotides match TRBD2. V lost 5 bases and J lost 6; bases outside the gene matches: 13. The V gene's germline CDR1 is SGHTA and CDR2 FQGNSA. The CDR3 loop spans 15 amino acids. The DNA for the CDR3 is TGTGCCAGCAGCCAAAAGGGGCTGACGGGGGGCGAGCAGTACTTC. It yields the protein CASSQKGLTGGEQYF.

A word on this clone: One end of the junction varies from germline; a read error may be responsible. The chain employs TRBV7-7 and TRBJ2-3; D is uncertain. Germline lookup yields CDR1 SSHAT and CDR2 FNYEAQ (reference sequence). CDR3 length: 13 amino acids. The CDR3 region has the DNA TGTGCTAGCAGCCGAACCCAGAGGGATACGCAGTATTTT. Amino acids: CASSRTQRDTQYF.

The V gene is TRBV6-5, the J gene TRBJ1-1; 7 bases are a match to TRBD1. Germline V lookup: CDR1 MNHEY, CDR2 SVGAGI. J gave up 4 bases and V 6 bases, and 8 bases lay outside the gene matches. The CDR3 spans 14 residues. CDR3 sequence (DNA): TGTGCCAGCAGCCCCAGGGGGACGCTCACTGAAGCTTTCTTT. Its translation: CASSPRGTLTEAFF.

On this clone: One junction end disagrees with the germline gene, perhaps due to a read error. The chain couples TRBV7-2 to TRBJ2-7; 11 nucleotides agree with TRBD2. The CDR3 is 13 amino acids. The germline V gene encodes CDR1 SGHTA and CDR2 FQGNSA. CDR3 sequence (DNA): TGTGCCAGCAGCTTAACCGATAGCGGGAGGGCCCAATTC. Its translation is CASSLTDSGRAQF.

This chain links TRBV7-6 with TRBJ2-3; the D is unclear. Trimming left V 3 bases short and J 4 bases short, with 5 bases between. Germline V gene sequence: CDR1 SGHVS, CDR2 FNYEAQ. This CDR3 region has 12 residues. The CDR3 coding sequence is TGTGCCAGCAGCTTTGGGGCAGATACGCAGTATTTT. This encodes CASSFGADTQYF. Full variable domain (rest looked up from reference TRBV7-6 and TRBJ2-3): GAGVSQSPRYKVTKRGQDVALRCDPISGHVSLYWYRQALGQGPEFLTYFNYEAQQDKSGLPNDRFSAERPEGSISTLTIQRTEQRDSAMYRCASSFGADTQYFGPGTRLTVL.

J is TRBJ2-1 and V is TRBV18, with D maybe TRBD2 (6 bases). This CDR3 spans 15 amino acids. V lost 0 bases and J 1 base, leaving 7 bases between the germline ends. Looked up from germline, CDR1 is KGHSH and CDR2 is LQKENI. Here the CDR3 DNA reads TGTGCCAGCTCACCACCCGGGAGTTCCTACAATGAGCAGTTCTTC. Protein sequence: CASSPPGSSYNEQFF.

This chain joins TRBV9 and TRBJ2-1; 8 bases fit TRBD2. CDR3 length: 16 amino acids. V was pared by 0 bases and J by 3 bases, with 5 bases of the junction left unmatched. Germline loops: CDR1 SGDLS, CDR2 YYNGEE. The CDR3 region has the DNA TGTGCCAGCAGCGTAGAACCTAGCGGGCACTACAATGAGCAGTTCTTC. Its protein product is CASSVEPSGHYNEQFF.

The genes are TRBV6-1 and TRBJ1-4; tentatively, D is TRBD1 (5 bases). V dropped 6 bases and J dropped 5 bases, with 16 bases sitting between them. The CDR3 runs to 15 residues. Germline assignment: CDR1 MNHNS and CDR2 SASEGT. CDR3 amino acids: CASRKQGSRNEKLFF. CDR3 nucleotide sequence: TGTGCCAGCAGGAAGCAGGGATCACGCAATGAAAAACTGTTTTTT.

The chain employs TRBV18 and TRBJ2-5; no firm D call. Deletions cut 6 bases from V and 2 bases from J, with 7 bases between. Germline V gene lookup returns CDR1 KGHSH and CDR2 LQKENI. The CDR3 totals 12 residues. The DNA for the CDR3 is TGTGCCAGCTCCCCCTCACAAGAGACCCAGTACTTC. The encoded protein is CASSPSQETQYF.

CDR3 in DNA: TGTGCCAGTAGTATATGGGGTGGGGTATCAGATACGCAGTATTTT. It translates to CASSIWGGVSDTQYF. J is TRBJ2-3 and V is TRBV19; D is undetermined. V shed 2 bases and J shed 4 bases, with 13 bases lying between them. The CDR3 is made up of 15 amino acids. In germline, CDR1 is LNHDA, CDR2 SQIVND (reference sequence).

This clone was seen only a few times. The genes are TRBV28 and TRBJ1-5; the match to TRBD1 covers 9 bases. Germline V gene data show CDR1 as MDHEN and CDR2 as SYDVKM. V was pared by 2 bases and J by 4 bases, with 6 bases of the junction left unmatched. The CDR3 loop spans 16 amino acids. The CDR3 DNA sequence: TGTGCCAGCAGTTTACACAGGGGGCCTAGGAATCAGCCCCAGCATTTT. It specifies CASSLHRGPRNQPQHF. Drawing the rest from reference TRBV28 and TRBJ1-5, the complete variable domain is DVKVTQSSRYLVKRTGEKVFLECVQDMDHENMFWYRQDPGLGLRLIYFSYDVKMKEKGDIPEGYSVSREKKERFSLILESASTNQTSMYLCASSLHRGPRNQPQHFGDGTRLSIL.

The genes are TRBV11-3 and TRBJ2-2, with 8 bases fitting TRBD1. The J segment lost 6 bases and the V segment lost 4 bases, leaving 7 bases of the junction unmatched. CDR3 length equals 15 residues. In germline, CDR1 is SGHNT, CDR2 YENEEA. CDR3: CASSSDRGRAGELFF. CDR3 bases: TGTGCCAGCAGCTCAGACAGGGGAAGAGCCGGGGAGCTGTTTTTT.

V gene TRBV5-6 combines with J gene TRBJ2-3; D is unresolved. The CDR3 extends over 13 amino acids. Germline V CDR1 and CDR2: SGHDT, YYEEEE. V was shortened by 2 bases and J by 7 bases, with 11 bases between the two germline ends. Here the CDR3 reads CASSFAQSYTQYF. CDR3 in DNA: TGTGCCAGCAGCTTTGCCCAGAGTTATACGCAGTATTTT.